This T cell receptor (beta chain) was found in a study of T-cell memory formation after mild COVID-19. Findings of the study overall: Contracting clones localized mainly to CM and EM when CD4+ and mainly to EMRA when CD8+. Pre-infection memory carried some responding clones, suggesting that cross-reactive memory joined. Clones that got smaller from day 15 to 85 had even CD4/CD8, while clones growing later tipped toward CD4+.

Germline loops: CDR1 LNHDA, CDR2 SQIVND (reference sequence). The CDR3 is made up of 15 amino acids. Losses at the gene ends were 4 bases for V and 2 bases for J; bases not matched to a gene: 1. TCRdb re-called the 5' RACE reads with MiXCR, one entry per CDR3 protein. The sample holds 450,000 or so distinct CDR3 sequences, about 19% seen once. Notes on this clonotype: Its target is not known.

Sequenced sample: PBMCs or a T cell subset sorted from them (not recorded which). This receptor was taken from an adult woman who had mild COVID-19 (a few samples of this study predate the infection). Cell type and time point are not known. The V call is TRBV19, the J call TRBJ2-1; 11 bases fit TRBD2. The CDR3 region is CASSKGLAAYNEQFF. The DNA of the CDR3 is TGTGCCAGTAGTAAGGGACTAGCGGCCTACAATGAGCAGTTCTTC.